These 7 T cell receptor beta chains were sequenced from one sample in a study of regulatory T cells in long-lasting Graves disease. TCR beta libraries were built with iRepertoire HTBI primers and Arm-PCR of CDR3 regions. In TCRdb, the multiplex PCR reads were re-called with MiXCR into one record per CDR3 protein. This table holds 550,000 to 600,000 distinct CDR3 sequences, roughly 15% found once. This sample's time point: newly diagnosed GD, antithyroid drugs for less than 3 months. TCR sequences were obtained from RNA taken from PBMCs. The sample also formed part of further work on T cells in Graves' hyperthyroidism and ophthalmopathy.

The material was peripheral blood mononuclear cells (PBMCs), obtained at new diagnosis, from a patient treated with antithyroid drugs. These receptors all stem from a man in his late teens or twenties with Graves disease.

This chain links TRBV28 with TRBJ2-6, with TRBD1 matching over 7 bases. CDR1 and CDR2 (germline): MDHEN, SYDVKM. The length of the CDR3 is 18 residues. The J segment lost 1 base and the V segment lost 7 bases, leaving 13 bases of the junction unmatched. Here the CDR3 reads CASKNSGTDISGANVLTF. CDR3 nucleotides: TGTGCCAGCAAAAACTCCGGGACAGACATTTCTGGGGCCAACGTCCTGACTTTC.

The chain has TRBV2 and TRBJ2-1, with 7 bases fitting TRBD1. The germline V gene encodes CDR1 SNHLY and CDR2 FYNNEI. The CDR3 length is 14 residues. V lost 9 bases and J lost 6; bases outside the gene matches: 11. The CDR3, as DNA: TGTGCCAGTGTCAAGACAGGGTGGAGCAATGAGCAGTTCTTC. The encoded protein is CASVKTGWSNEQFF.

The chain links TRBV3-1 to TRBJ2-5; D might be TRBD2 (7 bases). The CDR3 totals 17 residues. Germline assignment: CDR1 LGHDT and CDR2 YNNKEL (reference sequence). The germline V and J ends were trimmed by 4 bases and 5 bases, with 23 bases remaining between them. This CDR3 is CASSPRGGGPRVETQYF. In nucleotides, the CDR3 is TGTGCCAGCAGCCCCCGAGGGGGAGGGCCACGGGTTGAGACCCAGTACTTC.

The chain has TRBV12-3 or TRBV12-4 and TRBJ1-3, with D unresolved. The V end was cut by 5 bases, the J end by 0 bases, with 8 bases between. The CDR3 is 14 amino acids. The CDR3 here is CASSPFSSGNTIYF. CDR3 nucleotides: TGTGCCAGCAGTCCCTTTAGCTCTGGAAACACCATATATTTT.

This clonotype was detected a few times. The chain joins TRBV18 to TRBJ1-2; TRBD1 matches at 11 bases. This CDR3 spans 17 amino acids. The germline CDR1 and CDR2 sequences are KGHSH and LQKENI. The junction had 12 bases not matched to a gene; V was cut back by 5 bases and J by 4 bases. The DNA of the CDR3 is TGTGCCAGCTCATCCCGGACAGGGGGCATAGGTATCTATGGCTACACCTTC. This encodes CASSSRTGGIGIYGYTF.

This clonotype showed up just a few times. This chain connects TRBV6-5 to TRBJ1-1; D is ambiguous. V was pared by 2 bases and J by 0 bases, with 7 bases between. Per germline, CDR1 MNHEY and CDR2 SVGAGI. This CDR3 has 14 residues. The CDR3, as DNA: TGTGCCAGCAGTTACGACGGAATGAACACTGAAGCTTTCTTT. This codes for CASSYDGMNTEAFF.

This clonotype appeared a few times. The V and J genes are TRBV5-1 and TRBJ1-2; D remains unclear. The germline CDR1 and CDR2 sequences are SGHRS and YFSETQ. V lost 2 bases and J 8 bases, leaving 10 bases between the germline ends. This CDR3 has 12 amino acids. CDR3 amino acids: CASSLNNQGYTF. The CDR3 region has the DNA TGCGCCAGCAGCTTAAATAATCAGGGCTACACCTTC.